This T cell receptor beta chain comes out of a study of blood T cell repertoires in COVID-19. Measured with immunoSEQ multiplex PCR; TCRdb has only the in-frame clones, and not every one. The repertoire includes 90,000 or so clones, about 91% of them detected once, and 1.8% sits in the top ten. Germline V lookup: CDR1 SGHRS, CDR2 YFSETQ. The CDR3 loop spans 14 amino acids. The ends lost 4 bases at V and 6 bases at J; junction bases unmatched: 6. The chain joins TRBV5-1 to TRBJ2-3, with 9 bases fitting TRBD1. The sample comprised peripheral blood. This TCR was sampled from a human donor with active COVID-19. The donor label of this sample is uncertain. In DNA form, the CDR3 reads TGCGCCAGCAGCACCGGACAGGGGAGGGATACGCAGTATTTT. This codes for CASSTGQGRDTQYF.